This is a list of T cell receptor beta chains from one sample in a study of T cells after yellow fever vaccination. Each CDR3 protein gets one entry after TCRdb re-called the 5' RACE reads with MiXCR. The table lists a few hundred thousand distinct CDR3 sequences, over 4% of them singletons. The sample was PBMCs, taken 5 days after the yellow fever booster vaccination. Receptors originate from a man aged 18 to 30 who received the YFV17D yellow fever vaccine. The CDR3 runs from the conserved cysteine through the conserved F or W. The D gene is left open where the match is weak. Size values are once, few and many counts, or a class for expanded clones, and some rows have none.

V gene	J gene	clone size	D gene	CDR3 DNA	CDR3 protein
TRBV30	TRBJ2-1	.	TRBD1	TGTGCCTGGAGTGTACGGACAGGGGGCAGGAATGAGCAGTTCTTC	CAWSVRTGGRNEQFF
TRBV6-2/TRBV6-3	TRBJ2-3	few	.	TGTGCCACCTCTTCCGAGCTTCCCACAGATACGCAGTATTTT	CATSSELPTDTQYF
TRBV27	TRBJ2-7	few	.	TGTGCCAGCGCCTCCTACGAGCAGTACTTC	CASASYEQYF
TRBV18	TRBJ2-7	few	TRBD1	TGTGCCAGCTCACCACCTAGGACAGGGACTTTGTCGGAGGAGCAGTACTTC	CASSPPRTGTLSEEQYF
TRBV5-1	TRBJ1-1	many	.	TGCGCCAGCAGCTTTCAGGGTGCAGGGACTGAAGCTTTCTTT	CASSFQGAGTEAFF
TRBV7-2	TRBJ1-1	few	.	TGTGCCGGGGGGGAGGCAGTAGCTTTCTTT	CAGGEAVAFF
TRBV4-1	TRBJ2-2	many	TRBD2	TGCGCCAGCAGCCAAGGCACGGGGGGCACCGGGGAGCTGTTTTTT	CASSQGTGGTGELFF
TRBV7-2	TRBJ2-1	many	.	TGTGCCAGCAGCCCGCACCGGCTTGAGCAGTTCTTC	CASSPHRLEQFF
TRBV7-2	TRBJ1-1	.	TRBD1	TGTGCCAGCAGCGTAAGACAGGGGGGGAACACTGAAGCTTTCTTT	CASSVRQGGNTEAFF
TRBV19	TRBJ2-7	many	TRBD2	TGTGCCAGTAGCTCGGGGGGACCCTACGAGCAGTACTTC	CASSSGGPYEQYF
TRBV6-1	TRBJ2-5	.	TRBD2	TGTGCCAGCAGTTCTTGGAGGGGACTAGCGGAAGAGACCCAGTACTTC	CASSSWRGLAEETQYF
TRBV29-1	TRBJ1-4	few	.	TGCAGCGTTGGGTGGGCGGAAAATGAAAAACTGTTTTTT	CSVGWAENEKLFF
TRBV27	TRBJ2-5	few	.	TGTGCCAGCAGTTTGTCAGGGCGGGGGCCTGGGCTTGAGACCCAGTACTTC	CASSLSGRGPGLETQYF
TRBV20-1	TRBJ2-1	many	TRBD2	TGCAGCGGGACTAGCGATCGGGGCGAGCAGTTCTTC	CSGTSDRGEQFF
TRBV5-1	TRBJ2-4	few	.	TGCGCCAGCAGCTTGGTGACAGGAGGAGACAAAAACATTCAGTACTTC	CASSLVTGGDKNIQYF
TRBV27	TRBJ2-6	.	TRBD1	TGTGCCAGCAGTTTCGTGGGACAGGGGGGTTCTGGGGCCAACGTCCTGACTTTC	CASSFVGQGGSGANVLTF
TRBV6-5	TRBJ1-1	.	TRBD1	TGTGCCAGCCTATCAGGGACAGGGCTCACTGAAGCTTTCTTT	CASLSGTGLTEAFF
TRBV6-6	TRBJ2-3	many	TRBD2	TGTGCCAGCAGTCGAAGATTAGCGGGGGGGCGGCAAGATACGCAGTATTTT	CASSRRLAGGRQDTQYF
TRBV6-1	TRBJ1-1	.	.	TGTGCCTCCCGTAAACAGCCGAACACTGAAGCTTTCTTT	CASRKQPNTEAFF
TRBV5-1	TRBJ1-5	many	.	TGCGCCAGCAGCCTTCGGGGATTGCAGCCCCAGCATTTT	CASSLRGLQPQHF
TRBV21-1	TRBJ1-5	many	.	TGTGCCAGCCATTCTTTGAGACGTCCGAATCAGCCCCAGCATTTT	CASHSLRRPNQPQHF
TRBV6-5	TRBJ2-3	few	TRBD1	TGTGCCAGCAGTTACTCGACAGGGGGAGATACGCAGTATTTT	CASSYSTGGDTQYF
TRBV6-2/TRBV6-3	TRBJ1-2	.	.	TGTGCCAGCAGTCGATTGGGCTATGGCTACACCTTC	CASSRLGYGYTF